A selection of T cell receptor beta chains follows, all from one sample in a study of response to subunit inactivated influenza vaccine. Using its own MiXCR run on the RT-PCR reads, TCRdb lists one record per CDR3 protein. Of 150,000 to 200,000 distinct CDR3 sequences in the sample, about an eighth were seen once. These data were also filed under a second study, of T cells expressing NK-cell markers.

The sequencing used CD8+ T cells sorted from PBMCs, collected about 13 days after vaccination. These TCRs come from a man aged 50-60 years who received an inactivated influenza vaccine. Each CDR3 is given with its conserved first and last residue. D genes are given only for firm matches. Size is stated for part of the rows, as once, few or many counts, or as a class when the clone is expanded.

few	15	.	TRBV7-2	TRBJ1-2	TGTGCCAGCAGCTTAGAGGCAGTCTCTCTTTATGGCTACACCTTC	CASSLEAVSLYGYTF
few	14	.	TRBV28	TRBJ2-5	TGTGCCAGCAGTTTGGATCAAGGGACGGAGACCCAGTACTTC	CASSLDQGTETQYF
.	16	TRBD2	TRBV9	TRBJ2-7	TGTGCCAGCAGCGCCACTAGCGGGGTCTCTACCTACGAGCAGTACTTC	CASSATSGVSTYEQYF
few	14	TRBD1	TRBV12-3/TRBV12-4	TRBJ2-2	TGTGCCAGCAGTTTAGACAGGGGAACCGGGGAGCTGTTTTTT	CASSLDRGTGELFF
few	16	TRBD1	TRBV12-3/TRBV12-4	TRBJ1-2	TGTGCCAGCAGTACAAGGGACAGGGTATCGAACTATGGCTACACCTTC	CASSTRDRVSNYGYTF
few	17	TRBD2	TRBV7-9	TRBJ2-1	TGTGCCAGCAGCTTGTCCGGGACTAGCGGGAGGGCCGGTGCTCTGTTCTTC	CASSLSGTSGRAGALFF
.	14	TRBD2	TRBV4-1	TRBJ2-1	TGCGCCAGCAGCCCCCGGGGGGAAAGCGATGAGCAGTTCTTC	CASSPRGESDEQFF
.	16	.	TRBV20-1	TRBJ2-1	TGCAGTGCTAGAGACGAGACCAGAACAGAACTCAATGAGCAGTTCTTC	CSARDETRTELNEQFF
many	13	.	TRBV4-3	TRBJ2-7	TGCGCCAGCAGCCATTCACGGGGGCGCGAGCAGTACTTC	CASSHSRGREQYF
many	11	.	TRBV29-1	TRBJ2-7	TGCAGCGTTGAGTACGAGGCCGAGCAGTACTTC	CSVEYEAEQYF
many	14	.	TRBV4-1	TRBJ1-2	TGCGCCAGCAGCCAAGACGGGACCGTCCTTGGCTACACCTTC	CASSQDGTVLGYTF
.	12	.	TRBV11-2	TRBJ2-5	TGTGCCAGCACTCTAGAGGGAAAGACCCAGTACTTC	CASTLEGKTQYF
few	13	.	TRBV12-3/TRBV12-4	TRBJ2-2	TGTGCCAGCAGTTTCCCAGGCACCGGGGAGCTGTTTTTT	CASSFPGTGELFF
.	16	.	TRBV28	TRBJ2-7	TGTGCCAGCAGAAAATTGACAGGCCATATTGCGTTCGAGCAGTACTTC	CASRKLTGHIAFEQYF
.	15	.	TRBV6-5	TRBJ2-2	TGTGCCAGCAGTTTCCCCCGCGGTGGCACCGGGGAGCTGTTTTTT	CASSFPRGGTGELFF
few	15	.	TRBV28	TRBJ2-7	TGTGCCAGCAGTTTGCGGGGAGAGAGACCGGACGAGCAGTACTTC	CASSLRGERPDEQYF
.	18	TRBD1	TRBV3-1	TRBJ2-7	TGTGCCAGCAGCTACATAGGGGCCGGGACAGGTACCGGTGACGAGCAGTACTTC	CASSYIGAGTGTGDEQYF
.	16	TRBD2	TRBV5-5	TRBJ2-7	TGTGCCAGCAGCTTGGCCGGGACTAGCGGGGAGTACGAGCAGTACTTC	CASSLAGTSGEYEQYF
many	19	TRBD2	TRBV4-3	TRBJ2-3	TGCGCCAGCAGCCAAGATTCCTGGTTTGGAGCGGGAGGGACAGATACGCAGTATTTT	CASSQDSWFGAGGTDTQYF
many	16	TRBD2	TRBV4-2	TRBJ2-3	TGTGCCAGCAGCCAATGGACTAGCGGAAGCACAGATACGCAGTATTTT	CASSQWTSGSTDTQYF
few	16	TRBD2	TRBV15	TRBJ2-3	TGTGCCACCAGCAGAGATACGGCGGGAGGGCTCGATACGCAGTATTTT	CATSRDTAGGLDTQYF
few	18	.	TRBV28	TRBJ1-6	TGTGCCAGCAGTCCAAGGTGGGGGTGGAGCTCCTATAATTCACCCCTCCACTTT	CASSPRWGWSSYNSPLHF
many	15	.	TRBV9	TRBJ2-7	TGTGCCAGCAGCGCTCGTGATGAGGGTAGCCACGAGCAGTACTTC	CASSARDEGSHEQYF
.	14	.	TRBV27	TRBJ1-5	TGTGCCAGCAGTCCGGGGTCTAGCAATCAGCCCCAGCATTTT	CASSPGSSNQPQHF
few	14	.	TRBV20-1	TRBJ1-5	TGCAGTGCTAGCCCAGGCTTTAGCAATCAGCCCCAGCATTTT	CSASPGFSNQPQHF
.	15	TRBD2	TRBV24-1	TRBJ2-3	TGTGCCACCAGTGATTGGACTAGCGGCACAGATACGCAGTATTTT	CATSDWTSGTDTQYF
few	11	.	TRBV19	TRBJ2-7	TGTGCCAGCCGGGACAACTACGAGCAGTACTTC	CASRDNYEQYF
few	13	.	TRBV14	TRBJ2-3	TGTGCCAGCAGCAAATACAGCACAGATACGCAGTATTTT	CASSKYSTDTQYF
many	16	.	TRBV29-1	TRBJ2-2	TGCAGCGTTGAAAGAAAACATAGCGGGAACACCGGGGAGCTGTTTTTT	CSVERKHSGNTGELFF
.	14	.	TRBV5-1	TRBJ2-7	TGCGCCAGCAGCTTGAACAGGGAAGGGTACGAGCAGTACTTC	CASSLNREGYEQYF
.	15	.	TRBV7-2	TRBJ2-5	TGTGCCAGCAGCCCATGGGGTAACGACCAAGAGACCCAGTACTTC	CASSPWGNDQETQYF
.	13	.	TRBV7-9	TRBJ1-1	TGTGCCAGCAGCCGGCCCCGGGACACTGAAGCTTTCTTT	CASSRPRDTEAFF
.	16	.	TRBV6-1	TRBJ1-5	TGTGCCAGCAGCTCCGCTATGCAGGGCTCCAATCAGCCCCAGCATTTT	CASSSAMQGSNQPQHF
few	15	.	TRBV14	TRBJ1-4	TGTGCCAGCAGCCAGTACAGGACAACTAATGAAAAACTGTTTTTT	CASSQYRTTNEKLFF
.	14	TRBD2	TRBV4-3	TRBJ2-7	TGCGCCAGCAGCTACTCAACGGGGAGGGGCGAGCAGTACTTC	CASSYSTGRGEQYF
few	14	TRBD1	TRBV4-3	TRBJ1-2	TGCGCCAGCAGCACCCGGGACAGGGGGTTTGGCTACACCTTC	CASSTRDRGFGYTF
few	14	TRBD1	TRBV4-1	TRBJ1-2	TGCGCCAGCAGCCAAATACAGGGGGCGATCGGCTACACCTTC	CASSQIQGAIGYTF
few	13	.	TRBV12-3/TRBV12-4	TRBJ1-5	TGTGCCAGCAGTTTAAGGATGGGGCAGCCCCAGCATTTT	CASSLRMGQPQHF
.	15	TRBD2	TRBV28	TRBJ2-7	TGTGCCAGCAGTTTATTGTCTAGCGGGGGGTACGAGCAGTACTTC	CASSLLSSGGYEQYF
.	17	TRBD2	TRBV6-6	TRBJ2-2	TGTGCCAGCAGTCCCCCATTTGGGGGGGCGAACACCGGGGAGCTGTTTTTT	CASSPPFGGANTGELFF
.	14	TRBD1	TRBV6-1	TRBJ2-7	TGTGCCAGCCAGGACAGGATTGGTCTCTACGAGCAGTACTTC	CASQDRIGLYEQYF
.	15	.	TRBV2	TRBJ2-7	TGTGCCAGCAGTGATACGTCGAGTTCCTCCTACGAGCAGTACTTC	CASSDTSSSSYEQYF
medium-sized	15	TRBD1	TRBV12-3/TRBV12-4	TRBJ2-1	TGTGCCAGCACCATAGGGACAGGGAGCGGCAATGAGCAGTTCTTC	CASTIGTGSGNEQFF
.	13	.	TRBV12-3/TRBV12-4	TRBJ1-5	TGTGCCAGCAGTAGATACAGGGACCAGCCCCAGCATTTT	CASSRYRDQPQHF
.	18	TRBD2	TRBV4-3	TRBJ2-1	TGCGCCAGCAGCCAAGAAAGGTGGGCTAGCGGGGTTTACAATGAGCAGTTCTTC	CASSQERWASGVYNEQFF
.	16	.	TRBV18	TRBJ2-1	TGTGCCAGCTCAAAATGGCAGGACAGAGTCTACAATGAGCAGTTCTTC	CASSKWQDRVYNEQFF
many	13	.	TRBV20-1	TRBJ1-2	TGCAGTGCCCGTGACCGCCCAGCGGGTGGCTACACCTTC	CSARDRPAGGYTF
many	14	TRBD1	TRBV6-2/TRBV6-3	TRBJ2-7	TGTGCCAGCAGTTACTCTGGGACAGCCTACGAGCAGTACTTC	CASSYSGTAYEQYF
many	14	.	TRBV12-3/TRBV12-4	TRBJ2-7	TGTGCCAGCAGTTTTGGTCTAGGGGCCTACGAGCAGTACTTC	CASSFGLGAYEQYF
.	12	.	TRBV15	TRBJ2-4	TGTGCCACCGGCCTGCCCAAAAACATTCAGTACTTC	CATGLPKNIQYF
few	15	.	TRBV15	TRBJ1-2	TGTGCCACCAGCAGAGATGGGAGGGCAGGGGATGGCTACACCTTC	CATSRDGRAGDGYTF
few	17	.	TRBV4-1	TRBJ2-1	TGCGCCAGCAGCCACCCGGAAGGGTGGCAGGTCTACAATGAGCAGTTCTTC	CASSHPEGWQVYNEQFF
few	13	TRBD1	TRBV7-2	TRBJ1-1	TGTGCCACCATCGGACAGGGGGGGACTGAAGCTTTCTTT	CATIGQGGTEAFF
few	11	.	TRBV28	TRBJ1-1	TGTGCCAGCAGGATTAGCACTGAAGCTTTCTTT	CASRISTEAFF
.	18	TRBD2	TRBV11-2	TRBJ2-5	TGTGCCAGCAGCTTAGGGGCTGGGCTAGCGGGAGGTTTCGGGACCCAGTACTTC	CASSLGAGLAGGFGTQYF
.	14	TRBD2	TRBV9	TRBJ2-2	TGTGCCAGCAGCGTTGCGGGAGGGGCCGGGGAGCTGTTTTTT	CASSVAGGAGELFF
few	11	.	TRBV2	TRBJ2-1	TGTGCCAGCAATTTGAGCCCTGAGCAGTTCTTC	CASNLSPEQFF
.	17	.	TRBV9	TRBJ2-7	TGTGCCAGCAGCGTAGGGGGTGGGGGGACCAGCTCCTACGAGCAGTACTTC	CASSVGGGGTSSYEQYF
.	14	TRBD1	TRBV15	TRBJ2-1	TGTGCCACCAGCACGGGGACAGGGGGTTACGAGCAGTTCTTC	CATSTGTGGYEQFF
.	15	.	TRBV19	TRBJ2-1	TGTGCCAGTGGTTCTGGGGGGCCTCCTCCGAGTGAGCAGTTCTTC	CASGSGGPPPSEQFF